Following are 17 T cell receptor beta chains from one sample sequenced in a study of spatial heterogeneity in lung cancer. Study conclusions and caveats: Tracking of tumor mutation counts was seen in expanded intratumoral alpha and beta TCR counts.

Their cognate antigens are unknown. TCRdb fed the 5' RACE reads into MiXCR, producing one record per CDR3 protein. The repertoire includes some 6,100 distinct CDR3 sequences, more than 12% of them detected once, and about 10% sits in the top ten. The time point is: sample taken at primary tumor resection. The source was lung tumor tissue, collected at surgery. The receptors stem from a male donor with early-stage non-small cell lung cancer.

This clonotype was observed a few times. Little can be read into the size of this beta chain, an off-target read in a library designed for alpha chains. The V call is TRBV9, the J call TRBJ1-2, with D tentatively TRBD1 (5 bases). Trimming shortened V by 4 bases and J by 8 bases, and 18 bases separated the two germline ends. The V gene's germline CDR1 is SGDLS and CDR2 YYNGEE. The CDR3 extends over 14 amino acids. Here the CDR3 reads CASSLDGTRGGYTF. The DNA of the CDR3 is TGTGCCAGCAGCCTAGACGGGACCAGAGGAGGCTACACCTTC.

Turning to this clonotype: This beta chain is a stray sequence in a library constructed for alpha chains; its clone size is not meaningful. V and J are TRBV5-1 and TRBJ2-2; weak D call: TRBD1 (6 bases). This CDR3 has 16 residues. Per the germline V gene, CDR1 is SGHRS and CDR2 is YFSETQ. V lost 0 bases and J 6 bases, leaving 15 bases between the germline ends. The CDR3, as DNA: TGCGCCAGCAGCTTGGAAGGGCAGGGGCCCTCCGGGGAGCTGTTTTTT. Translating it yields CASSLEGQGPSGELFF. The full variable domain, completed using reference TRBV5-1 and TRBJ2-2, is KAGVTQTPRYLIKTRGQQVTLSCSPISGHRSVSWYQQTPGQGLQFLFEYFSETQRNKGNFPGRFSGRQFSNSRSEMNVSTLELGDSALYLCASSLEGQGPSGELFFGEGSRLTVL.

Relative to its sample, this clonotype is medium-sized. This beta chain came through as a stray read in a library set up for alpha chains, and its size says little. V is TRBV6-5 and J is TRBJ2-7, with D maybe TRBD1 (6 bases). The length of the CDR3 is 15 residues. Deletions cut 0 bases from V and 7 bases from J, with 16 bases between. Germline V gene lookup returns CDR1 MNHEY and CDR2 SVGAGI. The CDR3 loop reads CASSYSKQGVGEQYF. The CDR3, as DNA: TGTGCCAGCAGTTACTCGAAACAGGGCGTTGGTGAGCAGTACTTC.

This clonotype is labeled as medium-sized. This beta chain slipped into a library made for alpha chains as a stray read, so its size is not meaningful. CDR3 region: CASSLGEGGEAFF. CDR3 coding DNA: TGTGCCAGCAGTTTGGGGGAAGGCGGAGAAGCTTTCTTT. The J gene is TRBJ1-1, the V gene TRBV12-3 or TRBV12-4, with a tentative D call TRBD1 (5 bases). Trimming shortened V by 3 bases and J by 8 bases, and 13 bases separated the two germline ends. This CDR3 contains 13 residues.

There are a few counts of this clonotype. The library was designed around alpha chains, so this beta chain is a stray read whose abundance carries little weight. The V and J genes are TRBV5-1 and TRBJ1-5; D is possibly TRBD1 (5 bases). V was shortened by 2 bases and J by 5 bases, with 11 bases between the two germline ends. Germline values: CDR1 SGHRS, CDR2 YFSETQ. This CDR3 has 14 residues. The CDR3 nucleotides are TGCGCCAGCAGCTTTCCGGGGGGAGATCAGCCCCAGCATTTT. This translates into CASSFPGGDQPQHF.

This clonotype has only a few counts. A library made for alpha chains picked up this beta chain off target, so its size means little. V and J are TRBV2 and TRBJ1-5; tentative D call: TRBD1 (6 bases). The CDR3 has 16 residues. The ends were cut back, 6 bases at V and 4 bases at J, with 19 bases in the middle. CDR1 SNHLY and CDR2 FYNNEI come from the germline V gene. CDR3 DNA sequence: TGTGCCAGCAGCCCAAGGGAGGGGGTCGGGAATCAGCCCCAGCATTTT. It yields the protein CASSPREGVGNQPQHF.

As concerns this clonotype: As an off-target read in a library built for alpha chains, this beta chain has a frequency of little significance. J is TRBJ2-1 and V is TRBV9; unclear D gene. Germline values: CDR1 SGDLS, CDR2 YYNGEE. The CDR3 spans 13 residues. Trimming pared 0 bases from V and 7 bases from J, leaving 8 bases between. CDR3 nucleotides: TGTGCCAGCAGCGTAGCTACGAAGAATGAGCAGTTCTTC. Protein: CASSVATKNEQFF.

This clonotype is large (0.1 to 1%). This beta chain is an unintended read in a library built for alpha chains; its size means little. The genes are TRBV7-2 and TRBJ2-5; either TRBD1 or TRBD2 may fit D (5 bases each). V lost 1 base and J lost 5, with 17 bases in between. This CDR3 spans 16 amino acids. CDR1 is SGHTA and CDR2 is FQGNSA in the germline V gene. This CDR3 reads CASSLDLISWGETQYF. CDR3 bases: TGTGCCAGCAGCTTAGACCTGATTTCATGGGGGGAGACCCAGTACTTC.

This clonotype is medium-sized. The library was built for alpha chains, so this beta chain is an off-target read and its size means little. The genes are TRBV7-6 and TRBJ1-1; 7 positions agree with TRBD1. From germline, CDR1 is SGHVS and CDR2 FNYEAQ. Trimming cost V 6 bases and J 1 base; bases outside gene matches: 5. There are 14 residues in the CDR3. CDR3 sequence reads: CASSLGQKNTEAFF. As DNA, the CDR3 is TGTGCCAGCAGTTTGGGACAGAAGAACACTGAAGCTTTCTTT.

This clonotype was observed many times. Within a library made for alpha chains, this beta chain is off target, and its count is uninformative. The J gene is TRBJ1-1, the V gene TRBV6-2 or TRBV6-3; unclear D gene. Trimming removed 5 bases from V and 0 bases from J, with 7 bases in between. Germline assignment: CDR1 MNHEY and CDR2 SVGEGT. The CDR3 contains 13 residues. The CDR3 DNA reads TGTGCCAGCAGTCAAGACATGAACACTGAAGCTTTCTTT. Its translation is CASSQDMNTEAFF.

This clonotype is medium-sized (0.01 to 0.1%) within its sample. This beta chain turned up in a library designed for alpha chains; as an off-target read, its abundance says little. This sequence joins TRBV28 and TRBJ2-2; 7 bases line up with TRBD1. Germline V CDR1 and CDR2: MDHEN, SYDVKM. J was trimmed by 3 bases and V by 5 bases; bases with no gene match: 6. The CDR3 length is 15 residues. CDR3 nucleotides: TGTGCCAGCAGTGCGACAGGGAAGCACACCGGGGAGCTGTTTTTT. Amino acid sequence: CASSATGKHTGELFF.

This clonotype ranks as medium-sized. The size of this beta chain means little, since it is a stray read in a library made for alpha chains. CDR3 coding DNA: TGTGCCAGCCTCCCTGGCGGCGGGGGATACAATGAGCAGTTCTTC. It specifies CASLPGGGGYNEQFF. The genes are TRBV28 and TRBJ2-1; 7 bases line up with TRBD2. The CDR3 contains 15 residues. The germline gives CDR1 MDHEN, CDR2 SYDVKM. J was trimmed by 4 bases and V by 8 bases; bases with no gene match: 11.

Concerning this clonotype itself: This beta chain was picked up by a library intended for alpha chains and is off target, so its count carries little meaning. CDR3 DNA sequence: TGCGCCAGCAGCGCTCAGGGGGATGAGCAGTTCTTC. It codes for CASSAQGDEQFF. The chain is built from TRBV5-1 and TRBJ2-1; TRBD1 matches 7 bases. CDR3 length equals 12 residues. CDR1 and CDR2 (germline): SGHRS, YFSETQ. V was clipped by 4 bases and J by 8 bases; unmatched bases: 3.

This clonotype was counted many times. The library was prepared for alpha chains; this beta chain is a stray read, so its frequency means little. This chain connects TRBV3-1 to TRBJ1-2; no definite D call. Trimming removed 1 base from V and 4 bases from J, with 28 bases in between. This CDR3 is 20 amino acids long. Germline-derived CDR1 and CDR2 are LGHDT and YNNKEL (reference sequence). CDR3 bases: TGTGCCAGCAGCCAAGGCTCCGAGCGGGTCCTTGTGGCGATGTCCTATGGCTACACCTTC. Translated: CASSQGSERVLVAMSYGYTF.

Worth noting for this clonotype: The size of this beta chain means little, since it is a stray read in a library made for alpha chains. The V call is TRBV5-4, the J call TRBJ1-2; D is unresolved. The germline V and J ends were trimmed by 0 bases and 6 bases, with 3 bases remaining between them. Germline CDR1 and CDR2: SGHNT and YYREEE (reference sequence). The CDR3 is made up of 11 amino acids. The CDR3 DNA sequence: TGTGCCAGCAGCTTGGCTGATGGCTACACCTTC. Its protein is CASSLADGYTF.

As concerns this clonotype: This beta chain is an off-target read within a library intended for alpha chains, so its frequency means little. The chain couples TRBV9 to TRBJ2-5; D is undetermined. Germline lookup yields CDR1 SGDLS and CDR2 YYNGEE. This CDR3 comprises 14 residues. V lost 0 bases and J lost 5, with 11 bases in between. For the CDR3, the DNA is TGTGCCAGCAGCGTAGGAGTCTCCGGGGAGACCCAGTACTTC. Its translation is CASSVGVSGETQYF.

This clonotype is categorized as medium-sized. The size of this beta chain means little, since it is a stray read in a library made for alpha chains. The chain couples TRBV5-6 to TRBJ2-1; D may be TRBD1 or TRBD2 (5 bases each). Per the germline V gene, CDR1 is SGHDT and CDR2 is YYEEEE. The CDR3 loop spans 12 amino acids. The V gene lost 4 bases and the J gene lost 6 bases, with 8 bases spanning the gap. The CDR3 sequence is CASSRDPNEQFF. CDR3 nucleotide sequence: TGTGCCAGCAGCAGGGACCCCAATGAGCAGTTCTTC. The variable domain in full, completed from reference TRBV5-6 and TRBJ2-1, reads DAGVTQSPTHLIKTRGQQVTLRCSPKSGHDTVSWYQQALGQGPQFIFQYYEEEERQRGNFPDRFSGHQFPNYSSELNVNALLLGDSALYLCASSRDPNEQFFGPGTRLTVL.